The table lists the clone carrying this T cell receptor beta chain with a few counts. What it recognizes is unknown. The source of the sample is a study of T cells after yellow fever vaccination. Study information: The fractions with low cell numbers were processed using SMART-Seq v4 Ultra Low Input.

V gave up 0 bases and J gave up 3 bases, with 8 bases separating them. The CDR3 is 13 amino acids. CDR1 is DFQATT and CDR2 is SNEGSKA in the germline V gene (reference sequence). Study conclusions and caveats: FACS-sorted repertoires could contain abundant clonotypes contaminating from the bulk population.

TCRdb processed the 5' RACE reads anew with MiXCR; each CDR3 protein has one entry. The sample yields 200,000 to 300,000 distinct CDR3 sequences, 13% seen once. This sample comprised CD4+ T cells sorted from PBMCs, obtained 45 days after the yellow fever booster vaccination. J is TRBJ2-5 and V is TRBV20-1; TRBD2 might be the D (5 bases). This TCR was sampled from a young man who received the YFV17D yellow fever vaccine. DNA for the CDR3: TGCAGTGCTAGAGAGGACGGGAAAGAGACCCAGTACTTC. Translating it yields CSAREDGKETQYF.